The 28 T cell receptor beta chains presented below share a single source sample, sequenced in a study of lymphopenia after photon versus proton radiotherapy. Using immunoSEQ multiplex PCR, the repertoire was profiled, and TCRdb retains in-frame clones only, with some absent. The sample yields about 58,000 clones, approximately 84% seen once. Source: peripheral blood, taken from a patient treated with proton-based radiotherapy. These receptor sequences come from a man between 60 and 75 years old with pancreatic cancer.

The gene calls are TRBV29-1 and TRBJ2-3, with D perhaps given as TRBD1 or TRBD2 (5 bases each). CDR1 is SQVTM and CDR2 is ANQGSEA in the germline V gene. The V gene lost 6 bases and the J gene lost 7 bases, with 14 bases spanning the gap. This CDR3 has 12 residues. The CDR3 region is CSVGTGMYTQYF. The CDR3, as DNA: TGCAGCGTAGGGACCGGCATGTATACGCAGTATTTT.

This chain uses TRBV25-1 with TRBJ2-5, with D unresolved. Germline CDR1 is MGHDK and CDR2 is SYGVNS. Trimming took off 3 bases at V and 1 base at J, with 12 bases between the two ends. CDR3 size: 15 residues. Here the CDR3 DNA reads TGTGCCAGCAGTGATATAGGCGGCCCCCAAGAGACCCAGTACTTC. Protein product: CASSDIGGPQETQYF.

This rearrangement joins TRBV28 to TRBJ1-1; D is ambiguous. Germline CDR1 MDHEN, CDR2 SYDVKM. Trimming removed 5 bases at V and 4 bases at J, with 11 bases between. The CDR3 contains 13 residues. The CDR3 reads CASSQVGVTEAFF. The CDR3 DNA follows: TGTGCCAGCAGTCAGGTTGGGGTCACTGAAGCTTTCTTT.

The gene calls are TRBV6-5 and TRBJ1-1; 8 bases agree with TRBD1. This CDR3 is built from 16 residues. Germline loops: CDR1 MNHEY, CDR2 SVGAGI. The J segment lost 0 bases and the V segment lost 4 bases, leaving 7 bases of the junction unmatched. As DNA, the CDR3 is TGTGCCAGCAGTTTCGGGTCAGGGGGCATGAACACTGAAGCTTTCTTT. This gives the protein CASSFGSGGMNTEAFF.

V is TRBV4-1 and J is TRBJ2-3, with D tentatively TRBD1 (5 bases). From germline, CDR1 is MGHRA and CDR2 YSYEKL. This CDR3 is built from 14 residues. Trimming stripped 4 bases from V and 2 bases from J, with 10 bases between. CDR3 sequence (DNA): TGCGCCAGCAGCCTCCAGGACAACACAGATACGCAGTATTTT. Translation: CASSLQDNTDTQYF.

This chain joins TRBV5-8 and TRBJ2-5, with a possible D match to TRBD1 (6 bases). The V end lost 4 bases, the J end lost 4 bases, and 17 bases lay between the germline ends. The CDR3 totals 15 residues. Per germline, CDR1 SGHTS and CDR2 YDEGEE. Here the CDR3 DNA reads TGTGCCAGCAGCGCCGGACAGCTATATGTAGAGACCCAGTACTTC. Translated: CASSAGQLYVETQYF.

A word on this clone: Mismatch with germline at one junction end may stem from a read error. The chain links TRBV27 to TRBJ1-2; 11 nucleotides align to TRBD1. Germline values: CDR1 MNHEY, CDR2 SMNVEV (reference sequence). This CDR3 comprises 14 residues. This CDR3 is CASSLSGTGGSYTF. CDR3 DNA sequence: TGTGCCAGCAGCTTATCGGGGACAGGGGGAAGCTACACCTTC.

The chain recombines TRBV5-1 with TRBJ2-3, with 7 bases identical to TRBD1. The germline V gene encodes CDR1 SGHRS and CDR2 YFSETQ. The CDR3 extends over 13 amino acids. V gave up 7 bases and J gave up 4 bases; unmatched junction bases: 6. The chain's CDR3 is CASHRGGADTQYF. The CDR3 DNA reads TGCGCCAGCCACAGGGGTGGCGCAGATACGCAGTATTTT.

The CDR3 is CASSQEFTGQGRISSGNTIYF. DNA for the CDR3: TGTGCCAGCAGCCAAGAATTCACGGGACAGGGGCGCATCAGCTCTGGAAACACCATATATTTT. This chain uses TRBV4-2 with TRBJ1-3, with TRBD1 matching over 10 bases. Germline assignment: CDR1 LGHNA and CDR2 YNFKEQ. CDR3 length: 21 residues. J gave up 0 bases and V 0 bases, and 14 bases lay outside the gene matches.

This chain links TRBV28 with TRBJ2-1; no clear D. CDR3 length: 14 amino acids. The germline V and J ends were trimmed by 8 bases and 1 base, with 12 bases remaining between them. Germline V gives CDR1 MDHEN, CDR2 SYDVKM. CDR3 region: CASLPVGSYNEQFF. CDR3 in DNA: TGTGCCAGCCTCCCCGTGGGGTCCTACAATGAGCAGTTCTTC.

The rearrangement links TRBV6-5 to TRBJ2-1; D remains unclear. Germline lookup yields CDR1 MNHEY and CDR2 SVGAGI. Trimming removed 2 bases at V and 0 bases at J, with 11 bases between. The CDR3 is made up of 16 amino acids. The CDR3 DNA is TGTGCCAGCAGTTACGGAAGGGTCAGCTCCTACAATGAGCAGTTCTTC. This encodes CASSYGRVSSYNEQFF.

CDR3 nucleotide sequence: TGTGCCAGCAGTAAAGAGGGGGGTTTAAGCAATCAGCCCCAGCATTTT. This sequence encodes CASSKEGGLSNQPQHF. V and J are TRBV6-1 and TRBJ1-5; possibly TRBD1 for D (6 bases). V lost 5 bases, J lost 1 base, and 15 bases lay in between. Germline V gene data show CDR1 as MNHNS and CDR2 as SASEGT. The CDR3 runs to 16 residues.

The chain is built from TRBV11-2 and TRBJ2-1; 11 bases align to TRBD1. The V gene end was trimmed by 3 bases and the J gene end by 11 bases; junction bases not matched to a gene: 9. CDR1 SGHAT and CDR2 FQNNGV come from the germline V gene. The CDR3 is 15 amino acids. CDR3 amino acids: CASSFGQGASGKQFF. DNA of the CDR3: TGTGCCAGCAGCTTTGGACAGGGGGCATCCGGCAAGCAGTTCTTC.

The CDR3 sequence is CASRTQGIGGANVLTF. CDR3 DNA sequence: TGTGCCAGCCGTACGCAGGGCATTGGTGGGGCCAACGTCCTGACTTTC. The J gene is TRBJ2-6, the V gene TRBV6-6; the D gene is possibly TRBD1 (5 bases). Germline V lookup: CDR1 MNHNY, CDR2 SVGAGI (reference sequence). Trimming stripped 8 bases from V and 3 bases from J, with 17 bases between. The CDR3 consists of 16 residues.

The CDR3, as DNA: TGTGCCAGCAGTTTAGCCCGATCAGACCCTTTGGATACGCAGTATTTT. Translating it yields CASSLARSDPLDTQYF. J is TRBJ2-3 and V is TRBV28; no firm D call. CDR1 MDHEN and CDR2 SYDVKM come from the germline V gene. V lost 2 bases and J 6 bases, leaving 18 bases between the germline ends. The CDR3 runs 16 residues. The variable domain in full, completed from reference TRBV28 and TRBJ2-3, reads DVKVTQSSRYLVKRTGEKVFLECVQDMDHENMFWYRQDPGLGLRLIYFSYDVKMKEKGDIPEGYSVSREKKERFSLILESASTNQTSMYLCASSLARSDPLDTQYFGPGTRLTVL.

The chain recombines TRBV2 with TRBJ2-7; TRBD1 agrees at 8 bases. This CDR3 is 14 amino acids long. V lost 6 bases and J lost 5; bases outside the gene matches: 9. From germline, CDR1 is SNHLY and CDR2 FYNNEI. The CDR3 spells CASSADRGGDEQYF. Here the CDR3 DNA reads TGTGCCAGCAGCGCTGACAGGGGTGGAGACGAGCAGTACTTC.

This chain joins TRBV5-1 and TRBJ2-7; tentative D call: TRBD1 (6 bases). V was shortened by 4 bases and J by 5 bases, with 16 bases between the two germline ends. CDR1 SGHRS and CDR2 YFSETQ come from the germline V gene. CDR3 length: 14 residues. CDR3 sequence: CASSVTGSKHEQYF. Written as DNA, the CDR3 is TGCGCCAGCAGCGTCACAGGGTCGAAACACGAGCAGTACTTC.

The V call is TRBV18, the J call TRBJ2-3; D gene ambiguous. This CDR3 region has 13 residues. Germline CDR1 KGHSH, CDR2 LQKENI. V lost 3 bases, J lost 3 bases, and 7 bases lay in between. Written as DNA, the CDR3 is TGTGCCAGCTCACCCCCCAGTACAGATACGCAGTATTTT. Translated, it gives CASSPPSTDTQYF.

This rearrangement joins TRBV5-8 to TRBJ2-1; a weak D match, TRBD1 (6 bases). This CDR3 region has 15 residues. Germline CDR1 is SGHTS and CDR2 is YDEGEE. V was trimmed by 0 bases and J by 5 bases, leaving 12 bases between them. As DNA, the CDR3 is TGTGCCAGCAGCTTGGAACAGGGTTTTAACAATGAGCAGTTCTTC. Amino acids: CASSLEQGFNNEQFF.

The CDR3 bases are TGTGCCAGCAGCTCAGATCAGGGGTCTTACAATGAGCAGTTCTTC. Residues: CASSSDQGSYNEQFF. The chain links TRBV7-9 to TRBJ2-1; TRBD1 might be the D (6 bases). Trimming cost V 4 bases and J 4 bases, with 14 bases left between them. Germline assignment: CDR1 SEHNR and CDR2 FQNEAQ (reference sequence). The CDR3 runs to 15 residues.

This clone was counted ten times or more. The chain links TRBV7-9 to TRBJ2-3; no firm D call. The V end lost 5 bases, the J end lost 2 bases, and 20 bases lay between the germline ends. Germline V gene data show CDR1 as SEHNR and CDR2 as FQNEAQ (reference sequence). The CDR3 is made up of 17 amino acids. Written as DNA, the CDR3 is TGTGCCAGCAGCCCTCCCCGGGTCCTAGAAAACACAGATACGCAGTATTTT. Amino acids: CASSPPRVLENTDTQYF.

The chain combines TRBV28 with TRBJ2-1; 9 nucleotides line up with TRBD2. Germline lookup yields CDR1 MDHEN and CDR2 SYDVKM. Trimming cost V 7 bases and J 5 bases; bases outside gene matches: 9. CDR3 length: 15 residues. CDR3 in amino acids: CASNIAGGLNNEQFF. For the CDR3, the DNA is TGTGCCAGCAATATTGCGGGGGGGCTAAACAATGAGCAGTTCTTC.

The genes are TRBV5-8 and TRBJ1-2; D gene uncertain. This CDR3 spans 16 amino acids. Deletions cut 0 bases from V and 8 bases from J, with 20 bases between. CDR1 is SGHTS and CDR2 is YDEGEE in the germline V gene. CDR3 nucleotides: TGTGCCAGCAGCTTGGCCGGTGTCAACCCGAAGCGGGGCTACACCTTC. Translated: CASSLAGVNPKRGYTF.

This chain's CDR3 is CASSLGGQQGYEQYF. The CDR3 DNA is TGTGCCAGCAGCTTGGGAGGCCAACAAGGGTACGAGCAGTACTTC. J is TRBJ2-7 and V is TRBV5-4; D call uncertain. V was trimmed by 0 bases and J by 4 bases, leaving 14 bases between them. Germline V CDR1 and CDR2: SGHNT, YYREEE (reference sequence). The CDR3 length is 15 residues. Variable domain in full (rest from reference TRBV5-4 and TRBJ2-7): ETGVTQSPTHLIKTRGQQVTLRCSSQSGHNTVSWYQQALGQGPQFIFQYYREEENGRGNFPPRFSGLQFPNYSSELNVNALELDDSALYLCASSLGGQQGYEQYFGPGTRLTVT.

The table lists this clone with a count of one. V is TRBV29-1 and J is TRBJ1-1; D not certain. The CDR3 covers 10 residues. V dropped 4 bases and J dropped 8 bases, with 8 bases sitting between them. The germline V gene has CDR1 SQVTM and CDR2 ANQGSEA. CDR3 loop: CSVVSREAFF. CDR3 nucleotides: TGCAGCGTTGTAAGTCGGGAAGCTTTCTTT.

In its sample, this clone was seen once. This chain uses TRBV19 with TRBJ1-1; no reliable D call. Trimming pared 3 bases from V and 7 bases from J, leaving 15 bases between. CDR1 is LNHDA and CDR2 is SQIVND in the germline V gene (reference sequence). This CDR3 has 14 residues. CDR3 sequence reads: CASSIRGGLGEAFF. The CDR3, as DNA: TGTGCCAGTAGTATCCGAGGTGGGCTCGGTGAAGCTTTCTTT.

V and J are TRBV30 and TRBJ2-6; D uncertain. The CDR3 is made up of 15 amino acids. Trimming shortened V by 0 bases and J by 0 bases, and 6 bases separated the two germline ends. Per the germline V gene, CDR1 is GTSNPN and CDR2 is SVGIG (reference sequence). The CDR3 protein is CAWSVMGSGANVLTF. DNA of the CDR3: TGTGCCTGGAGTGTTATGGGCTCTGGGGCCAACGTCCTGACTTTC.

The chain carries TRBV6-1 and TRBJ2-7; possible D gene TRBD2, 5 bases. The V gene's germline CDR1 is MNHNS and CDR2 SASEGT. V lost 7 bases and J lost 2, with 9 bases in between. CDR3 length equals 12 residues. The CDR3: CASTDGTYEQYF. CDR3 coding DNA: TGTGCCAGCACGGACGGGACCTACGAGCAGTACTTC.